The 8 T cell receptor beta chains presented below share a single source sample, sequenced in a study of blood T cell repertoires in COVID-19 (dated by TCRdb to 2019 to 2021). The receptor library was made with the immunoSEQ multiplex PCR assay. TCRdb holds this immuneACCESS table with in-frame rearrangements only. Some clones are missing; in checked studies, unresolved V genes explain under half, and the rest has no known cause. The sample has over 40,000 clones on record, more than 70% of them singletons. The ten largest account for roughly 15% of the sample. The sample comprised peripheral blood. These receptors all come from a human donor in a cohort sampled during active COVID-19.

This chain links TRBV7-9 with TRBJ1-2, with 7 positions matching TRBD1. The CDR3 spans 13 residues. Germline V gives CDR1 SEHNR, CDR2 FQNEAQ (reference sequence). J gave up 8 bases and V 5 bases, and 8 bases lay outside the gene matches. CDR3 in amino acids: CASSLDRAFGYTF. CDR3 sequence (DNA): TGTGCCAGCAGCCTCGACAGGGCGTTCGGCTACACCTTC.

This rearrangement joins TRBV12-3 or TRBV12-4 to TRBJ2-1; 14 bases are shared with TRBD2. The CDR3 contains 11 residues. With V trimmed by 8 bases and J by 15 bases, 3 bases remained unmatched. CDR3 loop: CASGLAGGGFF. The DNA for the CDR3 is TGTGCCAGCGGACTAGCGGGAGGAGGGTTCTTC.

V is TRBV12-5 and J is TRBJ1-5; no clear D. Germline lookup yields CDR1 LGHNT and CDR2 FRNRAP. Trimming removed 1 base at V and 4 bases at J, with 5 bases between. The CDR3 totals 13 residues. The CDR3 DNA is TGTGCTAGTGGTTTGGACCGGAATCAGCCCCAGCATTTT. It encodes CASGLDRNQPQHF. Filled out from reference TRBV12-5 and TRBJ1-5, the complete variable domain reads DARVTQTPRHKVTEMGQEVTMRCQPILGHNTVFWYRQTMMQGLELLAYFRNRAPLDDSGMPKDRFSAEMPDATLATLKIQPSEPRDSAVYFCASGLDRNQPQHFGDGTRLSIL.

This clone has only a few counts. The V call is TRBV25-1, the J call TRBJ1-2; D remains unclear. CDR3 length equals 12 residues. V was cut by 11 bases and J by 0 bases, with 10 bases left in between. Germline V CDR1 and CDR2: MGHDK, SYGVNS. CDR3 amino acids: CAAQRANYGYTF. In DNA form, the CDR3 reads TGTGCCGCGCAGCGGGCTAACTATGGCTACACCTTC.

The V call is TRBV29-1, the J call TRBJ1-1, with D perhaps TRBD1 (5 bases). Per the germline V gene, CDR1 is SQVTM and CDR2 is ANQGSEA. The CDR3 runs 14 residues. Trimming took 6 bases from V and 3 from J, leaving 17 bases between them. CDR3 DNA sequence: TGCAGCGTGGGGGTAATAGCGGGCTACACTGAAGCTTTCTTT. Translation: CSVGVIAGYTEAFF. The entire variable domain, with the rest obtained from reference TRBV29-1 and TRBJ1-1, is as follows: SAVISQKPSRDICQRGTSLTIQCQVDSQVTMMFWYRQQPGQSLTLIATANQGSEATYESGFVIDKFPISRPNLTFSTLTVSNMSPEDSSIYLCSVGVIAGYTEAFFGQGTRLTVV.

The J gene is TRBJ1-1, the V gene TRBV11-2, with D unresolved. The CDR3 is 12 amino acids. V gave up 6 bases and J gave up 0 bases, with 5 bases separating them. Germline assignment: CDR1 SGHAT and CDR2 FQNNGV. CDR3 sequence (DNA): TGTGCCAGCAGAAAGCTGAACACTGAAGCTTTCTTT. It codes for CASRKLNTEAFF.

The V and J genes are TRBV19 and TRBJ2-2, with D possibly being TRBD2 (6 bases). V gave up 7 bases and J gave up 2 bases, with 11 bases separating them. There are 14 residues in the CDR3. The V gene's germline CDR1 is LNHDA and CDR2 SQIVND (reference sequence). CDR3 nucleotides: TGTGCCAGTAACGGGGAGGACAACACCGGGGAGCTGTTTTTT. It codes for CASNGEDNTGELFF. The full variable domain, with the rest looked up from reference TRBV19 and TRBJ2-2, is DGGITQSPKYLFRKEGQNVTLSCEQNLNHDAMYWYRQDPGQGLRLIYYSQIVNDFQKGDIAEGYSVSREKKESFPLTVTSAQKNPTAFYLCASNGEDNTGELFFGEGSRLTVL.

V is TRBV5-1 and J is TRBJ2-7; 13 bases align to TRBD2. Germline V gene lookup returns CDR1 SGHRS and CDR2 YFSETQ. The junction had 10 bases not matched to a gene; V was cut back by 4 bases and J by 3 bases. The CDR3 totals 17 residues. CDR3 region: CASSTERTSGGLYEQYF. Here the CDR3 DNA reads TGCGCCAGCAGCACGGAGAGGACTAGCGGGGGCCTCTACGAGCAGTACTTC.